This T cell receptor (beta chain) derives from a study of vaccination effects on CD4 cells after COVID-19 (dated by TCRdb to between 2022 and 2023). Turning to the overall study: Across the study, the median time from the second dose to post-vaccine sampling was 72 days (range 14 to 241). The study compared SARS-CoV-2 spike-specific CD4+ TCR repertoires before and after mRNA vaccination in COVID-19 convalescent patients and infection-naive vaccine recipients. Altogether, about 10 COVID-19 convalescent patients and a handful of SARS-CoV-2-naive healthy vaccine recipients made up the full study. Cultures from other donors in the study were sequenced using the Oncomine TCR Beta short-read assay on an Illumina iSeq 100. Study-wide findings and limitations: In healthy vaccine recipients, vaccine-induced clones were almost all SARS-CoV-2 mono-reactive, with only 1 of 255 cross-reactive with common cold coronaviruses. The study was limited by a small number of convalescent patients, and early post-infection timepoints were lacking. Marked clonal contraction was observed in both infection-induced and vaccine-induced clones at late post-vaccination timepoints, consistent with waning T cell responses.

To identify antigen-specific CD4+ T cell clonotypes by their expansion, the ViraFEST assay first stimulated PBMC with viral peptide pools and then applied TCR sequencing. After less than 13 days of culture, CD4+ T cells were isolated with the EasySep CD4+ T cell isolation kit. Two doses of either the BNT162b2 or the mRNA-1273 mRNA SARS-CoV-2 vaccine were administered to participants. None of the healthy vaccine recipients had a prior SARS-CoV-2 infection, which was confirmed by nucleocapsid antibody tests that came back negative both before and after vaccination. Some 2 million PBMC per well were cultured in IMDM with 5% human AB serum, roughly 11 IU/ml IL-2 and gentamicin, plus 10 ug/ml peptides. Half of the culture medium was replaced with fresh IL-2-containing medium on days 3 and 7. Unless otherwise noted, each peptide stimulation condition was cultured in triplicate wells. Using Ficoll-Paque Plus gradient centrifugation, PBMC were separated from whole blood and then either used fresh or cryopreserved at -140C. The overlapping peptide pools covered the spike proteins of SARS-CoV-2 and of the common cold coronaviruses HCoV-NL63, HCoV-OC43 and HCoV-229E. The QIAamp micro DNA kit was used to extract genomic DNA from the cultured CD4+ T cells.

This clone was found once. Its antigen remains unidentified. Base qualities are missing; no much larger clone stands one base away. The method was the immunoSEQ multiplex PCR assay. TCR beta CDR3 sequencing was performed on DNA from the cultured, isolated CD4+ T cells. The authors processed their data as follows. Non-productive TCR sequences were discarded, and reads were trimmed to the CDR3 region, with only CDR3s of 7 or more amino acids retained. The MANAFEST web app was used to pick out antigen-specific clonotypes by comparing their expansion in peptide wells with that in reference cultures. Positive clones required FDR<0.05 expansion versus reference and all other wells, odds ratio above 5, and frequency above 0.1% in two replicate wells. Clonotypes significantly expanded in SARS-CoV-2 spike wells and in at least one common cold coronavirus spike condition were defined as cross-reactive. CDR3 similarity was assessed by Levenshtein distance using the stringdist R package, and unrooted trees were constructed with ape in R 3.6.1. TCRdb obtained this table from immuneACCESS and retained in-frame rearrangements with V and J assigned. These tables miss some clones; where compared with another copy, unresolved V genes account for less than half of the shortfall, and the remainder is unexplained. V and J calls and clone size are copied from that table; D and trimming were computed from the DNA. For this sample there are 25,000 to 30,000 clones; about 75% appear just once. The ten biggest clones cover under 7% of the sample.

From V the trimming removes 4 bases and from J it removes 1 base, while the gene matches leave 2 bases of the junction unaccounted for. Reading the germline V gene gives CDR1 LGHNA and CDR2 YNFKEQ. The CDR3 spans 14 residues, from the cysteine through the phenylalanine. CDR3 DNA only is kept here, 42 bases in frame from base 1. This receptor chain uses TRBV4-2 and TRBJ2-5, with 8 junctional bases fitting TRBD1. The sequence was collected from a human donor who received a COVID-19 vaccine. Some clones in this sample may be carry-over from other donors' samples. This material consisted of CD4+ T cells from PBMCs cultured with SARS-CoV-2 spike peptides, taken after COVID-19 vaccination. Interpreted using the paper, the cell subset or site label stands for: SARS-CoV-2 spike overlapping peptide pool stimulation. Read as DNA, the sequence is TGTGCCAGCAGCCGCGGGACAGGCCAAGAGACCCAGTACTTC. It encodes CASSRGTGQETQYF.